This T cell receptor (beta chain) was captured by sequencing in a study of neurological immune-mediated disorders. Overall study findings and caveats: Association of the multiple sclerosis repertoire cluster with clinical or MRI features was not observed for any feature. None of the CDR3 amino acid sequences in expanded clones turned up in more than one subject, which points to private repertoires in all groups.

Synthesis of cDNA was carried out by template-switch 5'RACE. The reaction used 10-nucleotide random UMIs. TCRdb reprocessed the 5' RACE reads with MiXCR, giving one entry per CDR3 protein. The sample includes some 43,000 distinct CDR3 sequences, 2.5% of them seen just once. This clonotype qualifies as medium-sized. Its antigen is unknown. Trimming removed 4 bases from V and 5 bases from J; junction bases left unmatched: 12. CDR1 is SGHRS, CDR2 YFSETQ, per germline. This CDR3 has 16 residues. Sequenced sample: PBMCs. The receptor was isolated from a man aged 25 to 45 with multiple sclerosis. The chain combines TRBV5-1 with TRBJ2-5; 9 bases are shared with TRBD2. CDR3 in DNA: TGCGCCAGCAGCCATATCCTTGGCGGGAGGGCCGAGACCCAGTACTTC. Its translation: CASSHILGGRAETQYF.